The sequence of this TCR beta chain was determined in a study of molecular identifiers for immune sequencing clone quantification. There are 12 residues in the CDR3. Trimming stripped 6 bases from V and 5 bases from J, with 10 bases between. Sorting recovered naive CD8 T cells on a CD8+CD4-CCR7+CD45RA+ profile. This clonotype was detected many times. TCRdb used MiXCR to reprocess the PCR reads, holding one entry per CDR3 protein. The profile shows roughly 86,000 distinct CDR3 sequences, 19% of them singletons. This sequence joins TRBV12-3 or TRBV12-4 and TRBJ1-2; D gene ambiguous. The sample taken for sequencing was naive CD8+ T cells from blood, with Jurkat cell RNA spiked in. As to subset: FACS-sorted CD8+CD4-CCR7+CD45RA+ naive T cells. The sequence came from a human donor in good health. Some libraries in this study had Jurkat cell RNA spiked in. The CDR3 protein is CASSLGPYGYTF. CDR3 in DNA: TGTGCCAGCAGCCTAGGACCGTATGGCTACACCTTC.